These T cell receptor beta chains were read from a single sample in a study of blood T cell repertoires in COVID-19. Generated by immunoSEQ multiplex PCR, the TCRdb table keeps only in-frame clones and is missing some. This sample yields about 140,000 clones, of which 75% to 80% are seen a single time; more than 8.5% belongs to the top ten. Sequenced sample: peripheral blood. Receptors were obtained from a woman aged 45-60 years with active or convalescent COVID-19. Both conserved end residues are part of each CDR3. The D gene is left open where the match is weak. Size is omitted from some rows. Given values are once, few, many or a class for expanded clones.

NA TRBJ2-1 14 TRBV7-8 NA TGTGCCAGCAGCTTCACTAGCTCCTACAATGAGCAGTTCTTC CASSFTSSYNEQFF
NA TRBJ1-4 14 TRBV5-1 NA TGCGCCAGCAGCTTGGAGGGGGGGAATGAAAAACTGTTTTTT CASSLEGGNEKLFF
TRBD1 TRBJ2-3 15 TRBV10-3 NA TGTGCCATTAAAAAAGGACAGGGGAGCACAGATACGCAGTATTTT CAIKKGQGSTDTQYF
TRBD1 TRBJ1-2 15 TRBV15 few TGTGCCACCAGCAGAGACCGGACAGGGGTCTATGGCTACACCTTC CATSRDRTGVYGYTF
TRBD1 TRBJ1-2 13 TRBV20-1 NA TGCAGTGCTAGTTCCACAGGGGGCTATGGCTACACCTTC CSASSTGGYGYTF
NA TRBJ1-4 14 TRBV2 NA TGTGCCAGCAGTGAAAGGGGTCCGGGTGAAAAACTGTTTTTT CASSERGPGEKLFF
NA TRBJ1-1 14 TRBV27 NA TGTGCCAGCAGTTTGTTGGGAGTCGGCACTGAAGCTTTCTTT CASSLLGVGTEAFF
NA TRBJ1-2 14 TRBV27 NA TGTGCCAGCAGTTTATCGAGACAGGCGGGCGGCTACACCTTC CASSLSRQAGGYTF
NA TRBJ1-4 15 TRBV24-1 NA TGTGCCACCAGTGATTCATGGGGGCCTCATGAAAAACTGTTTTTT CATSDSWGPHEKLFF
TRBD2 TRBJ2-1 12 TRBV14 NA TGTGCCAGCAGCCCAGGACTAGCGCCAAGGTTCTTC CASSPGLAPRFF
NA TRBJ1-1 13 TRBV5-1 once TGCGCCAGCAGCGCTACAGTGAACACTGAAGCTTTCTTT CASSATVNTEAFF
NA TRBJ1-1 12 TRBV12-3/TRBV12-4 few TGTGCCAGCAGTACAGGGCCTTTCCAGGCTTTCTTT CASSTGPFQAFF
TRBD2 TRBJ2-5 14 TRBV5-1 NA TGCGCCAGCCAAACTAGCGGGGGAAAAGAGACCCAGTACTTC CASQTSGGKETQYF
NA TRBJ2-1 15 TRBV4-1 NA TGCGCCAGCAGCCAAGATAGGACTCGCCAAAATGAGCAGTTCTTC CASSQDRTRQNEQFF
NA TRBJ1-2 12 TRBV3-1/TRBV3-2 NA TGTGCCAGCAGCCAAAACACCTATGGCTACACCTTC CASSQNTYGYTF
NA TRBJ2-7 15 TRBV11-2 NA TGTGCCAGCAGCTTGGAGACTGCTAGCTCCTACGAGCAGTACTTC CASSLETASSYEQYF
NA TRBJ2-2 15 TRBV5-4 NA TGTGCCAGCAGCCCCGGGGGGCCGAACACCGGTGAGCTGTTTTTT CASSPGGPNTGELFF
TRBD2 TRBJ2-3 15 TRBV7-2 NA TGTGCCAGCAGCTCGAGCGGGAGGGCCACAGATACGCAGTATTTT CASSSSGRATDTQYF
NA TRBJ1-1 16 TRBV7-9 NA TGTGCCAGCAGCTTAAAAAATGGGCACCTGAACACTGAAGCTTTCTTT CASSLKNGHLNTEAFF
TRBD1 TRBJ1-2 12 TRBV28 NA TGTGCCAGCAGTTTAGGGACAGGGGGCTACACCTTC CASSLGTGGYTF
NA TRBJ1-6 16 TRBV4-1 NA TGCGCCAGCAGCCAAGATGACAGGAGTGGATCTTCACCCCTCCACTTT CASSQDDRSGSSPLHF